This T cell receptor (beta chain) was recorded in a study of shared clonotypes between healthy human individuals. This CDR3 comprises 14 residues. V gave up 4 bases and J gave up 3 bases, with 9 bases separating them. Germline V gene lookup returns CDR1 MNHEY and CDR2 SVGAGI. Profiled with immunoSEQ multiplex PCR; TCRdb holds only in-frame clones, not every one. The sample has 2 million to 3 million clones, roughly 93% seen once. The sample taken for sequencing was naive CD4+ T cells from PBMCs. Subset reported: CD45RA+ positively selected. This chain links TRBV6-5 with TRBJ2-2; D is possibly TRBD2 (5 bases). The clonotype originates from a man in his late teens or twenties in good health. Some clones in this sample may be carry-over from other donors' samples. Here the CDR3 DNA reads TGTGCCAGCAGTTTTCCCGGGGACACCGGGGAGCTGTTTTTT. Translating gives CASSFPGDTGELFF.